Listed below are T cell receptor beta chains from one sample, sequenced in a study of blood T cell repertoires in COVID-19. Profiling relied on immunoSEQ multiplex PCR, and the TCRdb table lists in-frame clones only, not all of them. Here the sample spans approximately 450,000 clones, about 89% being singletons. Sequenced material: peripheral blood. These receptors all stem from a woman aged 25 to 39 with acute or convalescent COVID-19. The CDR3 runs from the conserved cysteine through the conserved F or W. D genes are given only for firm matches. Some rows have no size entry. The others give once, few or many, or a class for an expanded clone.

TRBV28,16,NA,TRBJ1-5,NA,CASSTPRERGNQPQHF,TGTGCCAGCAGTACCCCACGGGAGAGAGGCAATCAGCCCCAGCATTTT
TRBV5-4,16,NA,TRBJ2-5,TRBD1,CASSSSGNRGTETQYF,TGTGCCAGCAGCTCCTCCGGAAACAGGGGAACGGAGACCCAGTACTTC
TRBV10-3,15,once,TRBJ1-1,TRBD1,CAISVSGGQNTEAFF,TGTGCCATCAGTGTTTCAGGGGGGCAGAACACTGAAGCTTTCTTT
TRBV5-6,15,few,TRBJ2-6,NA,CASSSWSSGANVLTF,TGTGCCAGCAGCTCTTGGAGCTCTGGGGCCAACGTCCTGACTTTC
TRBV9,15,NA,TRBJ2-7,TRBD1,CASSVGDSPTYEQYF,TGTGCCAGCAGCGTAGGGGACAGCCCTACCTACGAGCAGTACTTC
TRBV27,13,NA,TRBJ1-5,NA,CASANRDNQPQHF,TGTGCCAGCGCGAACAGGGACAATCAGCCCCAGCATTTT
TRBV30,15,NA,TRBJ1-3,NA,CAWSVRRPTGNTIYF,TGTGCCTGGAGTGTACGCAGGCCGACTGGAAACACCATATATTTT
TRBV3-1/TRBV3-2,13,NA,TRBJ1-1,NA,CASSQQRTTEAFF,TGTGCCAGCAGCCAACAACGAACAACTGAAGCTTTCTTT
TRBV9,14,NA,TRBJ1-2,NA,CASSASTANYGYTF,TGTGCCAGCAGCGCTTCAACAGCTAACTATGGCTACACCTTC
TRBV29-1,13,NA,TRBJ1-1,NA,CSVELREETEAFF,TGCAGCGTTGAACTCAGGGAGGAAACTGAAGCTTTCTTT
TRBV9,15,NA,TRBJ1-5,TRBD1,CASSAGTGGGQPQHF,TGTGCCAGCAGCGCCGGGACAGGGGGCGGTCAGCCCCAGCATTTT
TRBV12-3/TRBV12-4,13,NA,TRBJ1-5,NA,CASSLWRNQPQHF,TGTGCCAGCAGTTTATGGCGCAATCAGCCCCAGCATTTT
TRBV2,15,NA,TRBJ2-7,TRBD1,CASSDRTGVYYEQYF,TGTGCCAGCAGTGATAGGACAGGGGTCTACTACGAGCAGTACTTC
TRBV7-9,12,once,TRBJ1-3,NA,CASSLPRNTIYF,TGTGCCAGCAGCTTACCAAGAAACACCATATATTTT
TRBV9,15,NA,TRBJ2-2,NA,CASSPQGGSTGELFF,TGTGCCAGCAGCCCCCAAGGAGGATCCACCGGGGAGCTGTTTTTT
TRBV5-1,14,NA,TRBJ1-2,TRBD1,CASSLDRGLDGYTF,TGCGCCAGCAGCTTGGACAGGGGGCTCGATGGCTACACCTTC
TRBV19,16,NA,TRBJ1-4,NA,CASSILFSRFNEKLFF,TGTGCCAGTAGTATTCTTTTTTCGAGGTTCAATGAAAAACTGTTTTTT